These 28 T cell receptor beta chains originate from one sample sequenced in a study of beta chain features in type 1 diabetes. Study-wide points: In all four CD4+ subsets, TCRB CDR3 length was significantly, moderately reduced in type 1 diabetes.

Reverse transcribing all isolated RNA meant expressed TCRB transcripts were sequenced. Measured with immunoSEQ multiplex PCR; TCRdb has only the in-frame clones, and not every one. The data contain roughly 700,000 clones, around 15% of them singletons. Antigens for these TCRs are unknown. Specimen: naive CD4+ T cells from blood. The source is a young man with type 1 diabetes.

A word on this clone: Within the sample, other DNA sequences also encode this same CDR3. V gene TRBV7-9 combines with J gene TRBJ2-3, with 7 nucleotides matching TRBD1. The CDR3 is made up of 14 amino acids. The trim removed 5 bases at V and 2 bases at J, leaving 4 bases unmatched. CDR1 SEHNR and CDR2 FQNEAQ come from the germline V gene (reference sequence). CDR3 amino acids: CASSLTGVTDTQYF. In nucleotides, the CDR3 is TGTGCCAGCAGCCTCACAGGGGTCACAGATACGCAGTATTTT.

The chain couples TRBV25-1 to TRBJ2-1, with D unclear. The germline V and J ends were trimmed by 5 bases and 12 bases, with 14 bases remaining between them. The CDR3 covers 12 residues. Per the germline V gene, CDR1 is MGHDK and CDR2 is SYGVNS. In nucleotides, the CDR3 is TGTGCCAGCAGTTATGGGCCCTTGGGGCAGTTCTTC. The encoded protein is CASSYGPLGQFF.

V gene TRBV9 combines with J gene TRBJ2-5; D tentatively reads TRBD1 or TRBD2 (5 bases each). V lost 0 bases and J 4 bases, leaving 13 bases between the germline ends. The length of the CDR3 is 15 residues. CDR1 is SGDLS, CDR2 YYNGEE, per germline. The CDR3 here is CASSVGGTRGETQYF. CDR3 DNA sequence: TGTGCCAGCAGCGTAGGTGGGACGCGCGGAGAGACCCAGTACTTC.

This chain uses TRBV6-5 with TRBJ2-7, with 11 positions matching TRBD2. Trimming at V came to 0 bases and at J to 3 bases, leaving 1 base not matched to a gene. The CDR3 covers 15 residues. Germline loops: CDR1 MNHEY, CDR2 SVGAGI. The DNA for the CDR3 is TGTGCCAGCAGTTACTCTAGCGGGGGGGACTACGAGCAGTACTTC. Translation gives CASSYSSGGDYEQYF.

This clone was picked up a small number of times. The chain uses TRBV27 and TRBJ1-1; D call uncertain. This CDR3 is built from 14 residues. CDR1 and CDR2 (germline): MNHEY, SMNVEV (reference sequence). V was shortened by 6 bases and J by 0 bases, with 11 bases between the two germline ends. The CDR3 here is CASRVQRMNTEAFF. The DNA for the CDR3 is TGTGCCAGCAGGGTACAGAGGATGAACACTGAAGCTTTCTTT.

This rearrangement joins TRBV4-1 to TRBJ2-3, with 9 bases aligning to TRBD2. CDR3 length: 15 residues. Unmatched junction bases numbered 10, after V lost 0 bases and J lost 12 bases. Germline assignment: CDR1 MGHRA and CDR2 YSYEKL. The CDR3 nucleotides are TGCGCCAGCAGCCAAGACCCCGCGGGAGGGTCAGCACAGTATTTT. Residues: CASSQDPAGGSAQYF.

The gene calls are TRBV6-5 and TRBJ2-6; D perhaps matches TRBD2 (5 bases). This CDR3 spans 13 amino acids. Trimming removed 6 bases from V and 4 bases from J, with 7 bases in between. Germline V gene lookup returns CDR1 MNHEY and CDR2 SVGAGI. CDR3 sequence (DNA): TGTGCCAGCAGGGGAGCCGGGGCCAACGTCCTGACTTTC. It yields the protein CASRGAGANVLTF.

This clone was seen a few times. The CDR3 sequence is CASSFEDKYGYTF. The CDR3 nucleotides read TGCGCCAGCAGTTTTGAAGATAAGTATGGCTACACCTTC. The gene calls are TRBV5-1 and TRBJ1-2; D call uncertain. This CDR3 has 13 amino acids. Germline CDR1 SGHRS, CDR2 YFSETQ. V was shortened by 5 bases and J by 5 bases, with 13 bases between the two germline ends. The full variable domain, completed using reference TRBV5-1 and TRBJ1-2, is KAGVTQTPRYLIKTRGQQVTLSCSPISGHRSVSWYQQTPGQGLQFLFEYFSETQRNKGNFPGRFSGRQFSNSRSEMNVSTLELGDSALYLCASSFEDKYGYTFGSGTRLTVV.

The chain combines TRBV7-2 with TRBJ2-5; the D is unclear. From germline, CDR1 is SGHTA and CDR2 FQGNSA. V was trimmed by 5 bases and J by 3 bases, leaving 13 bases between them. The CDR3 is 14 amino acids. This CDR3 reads CASSTLHREETQYF. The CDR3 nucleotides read TGTGCCAGCAGCACTCTCCACCGGGAAGAGACCCAGTACTTC.

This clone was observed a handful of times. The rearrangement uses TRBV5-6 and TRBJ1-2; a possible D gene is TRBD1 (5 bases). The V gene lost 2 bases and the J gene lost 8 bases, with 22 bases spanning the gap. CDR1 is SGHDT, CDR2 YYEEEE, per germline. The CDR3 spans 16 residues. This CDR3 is CASSFPLRGTKEGYTF. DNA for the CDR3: TGTGCCAGCAGCTTCCCACTGCGGGGGACTAAGGAGGGCTACACCTTC.

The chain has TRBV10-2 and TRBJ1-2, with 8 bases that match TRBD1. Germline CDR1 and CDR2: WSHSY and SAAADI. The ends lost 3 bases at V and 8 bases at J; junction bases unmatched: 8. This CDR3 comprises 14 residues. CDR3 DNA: TGCGCCAGCAGTGATAGTTTGACAGGGGTCGGCTACACCTTC. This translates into CASSDSLTGVGYTF.

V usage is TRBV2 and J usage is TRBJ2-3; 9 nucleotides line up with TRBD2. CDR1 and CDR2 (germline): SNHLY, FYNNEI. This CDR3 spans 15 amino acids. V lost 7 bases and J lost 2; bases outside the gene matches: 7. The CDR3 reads CASTRERGATDTQYF. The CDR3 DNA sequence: TGTGCCAGCACCCGGGAGCGGGGGGCCACAGATACGCAGTATTTT.

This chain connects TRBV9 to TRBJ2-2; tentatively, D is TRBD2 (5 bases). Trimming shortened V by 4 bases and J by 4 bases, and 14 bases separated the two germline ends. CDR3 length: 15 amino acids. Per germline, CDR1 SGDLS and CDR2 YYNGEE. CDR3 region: CASSSGRGVTGELFF. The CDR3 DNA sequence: TGTGCCAGCAGCTCCGGACGGGGAGTCACCGGGGAGCTGTTTTTT.

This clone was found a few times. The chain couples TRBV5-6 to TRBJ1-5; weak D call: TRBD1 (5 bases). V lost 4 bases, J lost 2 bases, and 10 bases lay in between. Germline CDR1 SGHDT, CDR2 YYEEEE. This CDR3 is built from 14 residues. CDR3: CASSTTGGNQPQHF. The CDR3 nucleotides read TGTGCCAGCAGCACGACGGGGGGCAATCAGCCCCAGCATTTT.

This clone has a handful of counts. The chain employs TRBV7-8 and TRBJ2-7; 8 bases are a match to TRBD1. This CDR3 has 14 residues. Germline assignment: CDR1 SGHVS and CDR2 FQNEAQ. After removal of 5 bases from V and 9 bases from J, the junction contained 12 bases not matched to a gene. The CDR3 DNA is TGTGCCAGCAGCCCCCCAGGCGGAACAGGGGGGCAGTACTTC. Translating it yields CASSPPGGTGGQYF.

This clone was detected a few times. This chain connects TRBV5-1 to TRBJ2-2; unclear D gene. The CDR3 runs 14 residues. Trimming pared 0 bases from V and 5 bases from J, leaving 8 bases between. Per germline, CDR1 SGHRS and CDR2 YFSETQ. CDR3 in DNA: TGCGCCAGCAGCTTGGACAGTGAGACCGGGGAGCTGTTTTTT. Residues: CASSLDSETGELFF.

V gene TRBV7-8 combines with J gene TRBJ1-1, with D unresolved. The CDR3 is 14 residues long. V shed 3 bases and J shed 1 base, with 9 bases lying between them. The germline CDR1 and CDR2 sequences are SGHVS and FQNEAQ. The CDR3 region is CASSFARGNTEAFF. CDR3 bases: TGTGCCAGCAGCTTTGCTCGGGGGAACACTGAAGCTTTCTTT.

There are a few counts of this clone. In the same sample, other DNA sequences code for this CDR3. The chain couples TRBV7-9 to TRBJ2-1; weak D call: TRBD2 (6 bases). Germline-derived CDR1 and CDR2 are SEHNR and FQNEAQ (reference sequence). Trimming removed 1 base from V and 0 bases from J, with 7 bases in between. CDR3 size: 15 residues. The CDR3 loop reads CASSLGGDSYNEQFF. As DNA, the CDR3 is TGTGCCAGCAGCTTAGGCGGGGACTCCTACAATGAGCAGTTCTTC.

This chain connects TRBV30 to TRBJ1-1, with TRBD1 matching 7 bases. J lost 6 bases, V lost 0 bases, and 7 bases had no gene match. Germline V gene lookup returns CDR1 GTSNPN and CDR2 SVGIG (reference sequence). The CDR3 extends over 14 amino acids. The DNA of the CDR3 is TGTGCCTGGAGTGTTCGATCAGGACAGGCTGAAGCTTTCTTT. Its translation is CAWSVRSGQAEAFF.

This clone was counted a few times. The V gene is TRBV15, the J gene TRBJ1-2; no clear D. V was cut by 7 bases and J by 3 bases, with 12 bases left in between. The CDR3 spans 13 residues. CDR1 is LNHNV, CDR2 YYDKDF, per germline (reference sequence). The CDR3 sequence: CATKAAGHYGYTF. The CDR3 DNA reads TGTGCCACCAAGGCCGCCGGGCACTATGGCTACACCTTC. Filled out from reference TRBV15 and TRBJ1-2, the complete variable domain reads DAMVIQNPRYQVTQFGKPVTLSCSQTLNHNVMYWYQQKSSQAPKLLFHYYDKDFNNEADTPDNFQSRRPNTSFCFLDIRSPGLGDTAMYLCATKAAGHYGYTFGSGTRLTVV.

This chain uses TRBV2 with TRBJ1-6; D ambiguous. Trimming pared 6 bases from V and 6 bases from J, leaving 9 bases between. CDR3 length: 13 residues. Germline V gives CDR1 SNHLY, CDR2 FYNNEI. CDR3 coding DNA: TGTGCCAGCAGCGCTGAGATTAATTCACCCCTCCACTTT. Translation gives CASSAEINSPLHF.

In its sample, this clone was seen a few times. CDR3 DNA sequence: TGTGCCAGTACCCTTGGGGACAGGTACAATGAGCAGTTCTTC. Amino acids: CASTLGDRYNEQFF. This chain joins TRBV19 and TRBJ2-1; 8 bases are a match to TRBD1. The junction had 6 bases not matched to a gene; V was cut back by 7 bases and J by 4 bases. The CDR3 extends over 14 amino acids. Germline values: CDR1 LNHDA, CDR2 SQIVND (reference sequence).

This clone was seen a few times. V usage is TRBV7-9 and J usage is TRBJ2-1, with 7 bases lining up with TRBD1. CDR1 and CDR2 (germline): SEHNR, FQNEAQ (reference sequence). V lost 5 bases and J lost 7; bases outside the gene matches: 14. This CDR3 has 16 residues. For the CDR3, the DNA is TGTGCCAGCAGCCCCGGTTCGACAGGGACGAGAAATGAGCAGTTCTTC. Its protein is CASSPGSTGTRNEQFF.

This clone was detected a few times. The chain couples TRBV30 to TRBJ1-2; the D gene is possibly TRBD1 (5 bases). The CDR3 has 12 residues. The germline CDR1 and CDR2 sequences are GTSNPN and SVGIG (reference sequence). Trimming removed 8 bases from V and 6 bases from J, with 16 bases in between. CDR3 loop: CARYDWDDGYTF. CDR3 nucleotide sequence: TGTGCCCGCTATGATTGGGACGATGGCTACACCTTC.

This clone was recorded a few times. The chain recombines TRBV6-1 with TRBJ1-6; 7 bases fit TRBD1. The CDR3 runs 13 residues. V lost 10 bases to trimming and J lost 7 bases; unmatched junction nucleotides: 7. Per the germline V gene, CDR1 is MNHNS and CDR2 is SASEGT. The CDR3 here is CAIDRDGNSPLHF. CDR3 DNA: TGTGCCATCGACAGGGACGGAAATTCACCCCTCCACTTT.

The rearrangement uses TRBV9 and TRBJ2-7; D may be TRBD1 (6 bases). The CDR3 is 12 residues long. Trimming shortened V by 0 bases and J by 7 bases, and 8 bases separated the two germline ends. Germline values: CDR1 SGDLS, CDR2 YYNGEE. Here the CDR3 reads CASSVATGEQYF. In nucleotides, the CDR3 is TGTGCCAGCAGCGTAGCTACAGGGGAGCAGTACTTC.

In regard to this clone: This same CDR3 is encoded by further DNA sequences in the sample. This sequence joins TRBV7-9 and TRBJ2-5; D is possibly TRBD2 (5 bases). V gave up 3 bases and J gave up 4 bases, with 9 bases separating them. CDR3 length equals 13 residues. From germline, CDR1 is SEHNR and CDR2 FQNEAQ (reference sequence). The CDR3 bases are TGTGCCAGCAGCTTCGGGGTGGGAGAGACCCAGTACTTC. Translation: CASSFGVGETQYF.

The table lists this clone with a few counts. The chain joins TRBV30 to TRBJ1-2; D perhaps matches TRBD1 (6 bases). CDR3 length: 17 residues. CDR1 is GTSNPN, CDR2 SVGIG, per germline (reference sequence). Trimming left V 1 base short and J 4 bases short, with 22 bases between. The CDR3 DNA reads TGTGCCTGGAGTGCCCCTTGGCCCTTAGGACAGCTCTATGGCTACACCTTC. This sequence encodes CAWSAPWPLGQLYGYTF.